Each of the 18 T cell receptor beta chains below was sequenced from the same sample in a study of cytomegalovirus exposure and HLA in healthy donors. Researchers ran the PCR with 60 Vbeta and 13 Jbeta primers. Profiled with immunoSEQ multiplex PCR; TCRdb holds only in-frame clones, not every one. The sample contains around 200,000 clones, around 78% of which appear only once. The sequenced sample was PBMCs. These receptors were taken from a woman aged 25 to 39 in good health and CMV-seropositive.

This clone occurred once. The gene calls are TRBV6-5 and TRBJ1-1, with TRBD1 identical over 8 bases. The germline V gene has CDR1 MNHEY and CDR2 SVGAGI. The CDR3 contains 15 residues. V was clipped by 6 bases and J by 0 bases; unmatched bases: 6. CDR3 DNA: TGTGCCAGCAGCCTTGGACAGGGTGTGAACACTGAAGCTTTCTTT. It specifies CASSLGQGVNTEAFF.

The CDR3 coding sequence is TGTGCCAGCAGGGGGGCAGGGTACAACTATGGCTACACCTTC. It yields the protein CASRGAGYNYGYTF. V gene TRBV6-1 combines with J gene TRBJ1-2; possible D gene TRBD1, 6 bases. V lost 6 bases, J lost 2 bases, and 13 bases lay in between. Germline assignment: CDR1 MNHNS and CDR2 SASEGT. The CDR3 is 14 residues long.

This sequence joins TRBV5-5 and TRBJ1-2; 7 nucleotides match TRBD1. Losses at the gene ends were 2 bases for V and 6 bases for J; bases not matched to a gene: 10. The V gene's germline CDR1 is SGHKS and CDR2 YYEKEE (reference sequence). CDR3 size: 15 residues. The CDR3 bases are TGTGCCAGCAGCTTTAGCCCCAGGGGGGAAAATGGCTACACCTTC. It codes for CASSFSPRGENGYTF.

The genes are TRBV19 and TRBJ1-3; D gene uncertain. The CDR3 covers 15 residues. Germline V gives CDR1 LNHDA, CDR2 SQIVND (reference sequence). Trimming took off 8 bases at V and 2 bases at J, with 16 bases between the two ends. The DNA of the CDR3 is TGTGCCAGTGGAACCGGGAATCCTGCTGGAAACACCATATATTTT. Its protein product is CASGTGNPAGNTIYF.

The J gene is TRBJ2-2, the V gene TRBV27; no clear D. Germline CDR1 reads MNHEY; CDR2 reads SMNVEV (reference sequence). V was clipped by 3 bases and J by 2 bases, with 4 bases between them. The CDR3 contains 13 residues. In DNA form, the CDR3 reads TGTGCCAGCAGTTTCCTTAACACCGGGGAGCTGTTTTTT. Translation gives CASSFLNTGELFF.

DNA for the CDR3: TGTGCCAGCTCACCCTACAGGGATGGTGAAAAACTGTTTTTT. Its translation is CASSPYRDGEKLFF. This rearrangement joins TRBV18 to TRBJ1-4, with D perhaps matching TRBD1 (6 bases). The germline V and J ends were trimmed by 3 bases and 7 bases, with 12 bases remaining between them. Germline V CDR1 and CDR2: KGHSH, LQKENI. The CDR3 runs 14 residues. Full variable domain (missing parts from reference TRBV18 and TRBJ1-4): NAGVMQNPRHLVRRRGQEARLRCSPMKGHSHVYWYRQLPEEGLKFMVYLQKENIIDESGMPKERFSAEFPKEGPSILRIQQVVRGDSAAYFCASSPYRDGEKLFFGSGTQLSVL.

This clone was seen a few times. J is TRBJ1-4 and V is TRBV7-2; the match to TRBD1 covers 7 bases. This CDR3 comprises 17 residues. The V and J ends lost 3 bases and 3 bases, in that order; junction bases with no gene match: 10. In germline, CDR1 is SGHTA, CDR2 FQGNSA. CDR3 residues: CASSFQYRGQSNEKLFF. CDR3 nucleotides: TGTGCCAGCAGCTTCCAATACCGGGGACAGTCTAATGAAAAACTGTTTTTT. The entire variable domain, with the rest obtained from reference TRBV7-2 and TRBJ1-4, is as follows: GAGVSQSPSNKVTEKGKDVELRCDPISGHTALYWYRQSLGQGLEFLIYFQGNSAPDKSGLPSDRFSAERTGGSVSTLTIQRTQQEDSAVYLCASSFQYRGQSNEKLFFGSGTQLSVL.

For the CDR3, the DNA is TGCGCCAGCAGCCATCCCGACAGGGACGCCGGGGAGCTGTTTTTT. Translating it yields CASSHPDRDAGELFF. The rearrangement joins TRBV4-1 to TRBJ2-2, with TRBD1 identical over 7 bases. The CDR3 runs 15 residues. The germline CDR1 and CDR2 sequences are MGHRA and YSYEKL. V was clipped by 3 bases and J by 6 bases; unmatched bases: 7.

In its sample, this clone was seen once. The rearrangement joins TRBV27 to TRBJ2-7, with 11 positions matching TRBD1. Germline V CDR1 and CDR2: MNHEY, SMNVEV (reference sequence). The CDR3 is made up of 14 amino acids. After removal of 3 bases from V and 5 bases from J, the junction contained 3 bases not matched to a gene. The CDR3 loop reads CASSFGQGAHEQYF. Written as DNA, the CDR3 is TGTGCCAGCAGTTTCGGACAGGGGGCCCACGAGCAGTACTTC.

The CDR3 nucleotides read TGTGCCAGCAGTTTTCTTCAGGGGGCTGATGGCTACACCTTC. Encoded protein: CASSFLQGADGYTF. The J gene is TRBJ1-2, the V gene TRBV27; 8 bases are shared with TRBD1. V gave up 3 bases and J gave up 6 bases; unmatched junction bases: 6. The CDR3 contains 14 residues. The germline V gene has CDR1 MNHEY and CDR2 SMNVEV (reference sequence).

V and J are TRBV5-4 and TRBJ1-1; the D gene is possibly TRBD1 (6 bases). Germline V lookup: CDR1 SGHNT, CDR2 YYREEE (reference sequence). Trimming removed 3 bases from V and 1 base from J, with 13 bases in between. The CDR3 is 15 residues long. In nucleotides, the CDR3 is TGTGCCAGCAGCTCTCCAGGGGAGGGGAACACTGAAGCTTTCTTT. Translating it yields CASSSPGEGNTEAFF.

CDR3: CASSPGTSGSTDTQYF. The CDR3 coding sequence is TGTGCCAGCAGCCCCGGGACTAGCGGGAGTACAGATACGCAGTATTTT. The rearrangement uses TRBV5-4 and TRBJ2-3; 14 bases line up with TRBD2. Germline-derived CDR1 and CDR2 are SGHNT and YYREEE (reference sequence). The CDR3 loop spans 16 amino acids. Germline trimming cut 4 bases from V and 3 bases from J; bases unmatched to any gene: 4.

The rearrangement uses TRBV2 and TRBJ1-2; 8 nucleotides match TRBD1. The germline V gene has CDR1 SNHLY and CDR2 FYNNEI. V lost 2 bases to trimming and J lost 4 bases; unmatched junction nucleotides: 9. The CDR3 is 16 amino acids. The DNA of the CDR3 is TGTGCCAGCAGTGAAAAGGGGCAGGGGGCGATCTATGGCTACACCTTC. This gives the protein CASSEKGQGAIYGYTF.

This clone was counted a few times. The DNA of the CDR3 is TGCGCCAGCAGCTTCTCAGTAGCGGGAGAGGGGGAGCAGTTCTTC. It encodes CASSFSVAGEGEQFF. The chain links TRBV5-1 to TRBJ2-1; 9 bases match TRBD2. V shed 2 bases and J 10 bases; nucleotides not matched to a gene: 10. Per germline, CDR1 SGHRS and CDR2 YFSETQ. This CDR3 spans 15 amino acids.

The chain couples TRBV5-5 to TRBJ1-2, with 9 bases matching TRBD1. CDR1 and CDR2 from the germline V gene are SGHKS and YYEKEE (reference sequence). Losses at the gene ends were 4 bases for V and 0 bases for J; bases not matched to a gene: 13. The CDR3 has 18 residues. CDR3 sequence: CASSPKFRDRVTNYGYTF. As DNA, the CDR3 is TGTGCCAGCAGCCCCAAATTCCGGGACAGGGTGACTAACTATGGCTACACCTTC.

V and J are TRBV2 and TRBJ1-5; 12 positions match TRBD1. This CDR3 comprises 15 residues. CDR1 is SNHLY and CDR2 is FYNNEI in the germline V gene. Germline trimming cut 5 bases from V and 3 bases from J; bases unmatched to any gene: 2. The CDR3 DNA sequence: TGTGCCAGCAGTAAGGGACAGGGGGCCAATCAGCCCCAGCATTTT. It codes for CASSKGQGANQPQHF.

CDR3 in DNA: TGCAGCGGTATAATCCCGGGGGGTGCCCAGTACTTC. This sequence encodes CSGIIPGGAQYF. The chain joins TRBV29-1 to TRBJ2-5, with 7 bases fitting TRBD2. CDR1 SQVTM and CDR2 ANQGSEA come from the germline V gene. Unmatched junction bases numbered 11, after V lost 7 bases and J lost 9 bases. The length of the CDR3 is 12 residues.

The genes are TRBV30 and TRBJ2-4; unclear D gene. The CDR3 runs 15 residues. The V end was cut by 2 bases, the J end by 1 base, with 12 bases between. Germline loops: CDR1 GTSNPN, CDR2 SVGIG (reference sequence). This chain's CDR3 is CAWSTGTPAKNIQYF. The CDR3 coding sequence is TGTGCCTGGAGTACGGGTACGCCGGCCAAAAACATTCAGTACTTC. Supplemented by reference TRBV30 and TRBJ2-4, the full variable domain reads SQTIHQWPATLVQPVGSPLSLECTVEGTSNPNLYWYRQAAGRGLQLLFYSVGIGQISSEVPQNLSASRPQDRQFILSSKKLLLSDSGFYLCAWSTGTPAKNIQYFGAGTRLSVL.